This T cell receptor beta chain was found in a study of T cell responses to AZD1222 COVID-19 vaccine. Whole-study results and caveats: Donor demographics were predominantly white British with a female majority; clonal diversity may be underestimated. Among AZD1222 vaccinees, only six or seven were seropositive at baseline. No day 14 peak samples; only post-peak repertoires were characterized. The breadth and depth of Spike-specific TCRs increased once two AZD1222 doses had been given.

A note on this clone: Its antigen is not known.

The method was immunoSEQ multiplex PCR; TCRdb's version includes in-frame clones alone and lacks a portion of them. This table has roughly 79,000 clones, 92% appearing once. CDR3 length: 13 residues. Trimming left V 3 bases short and J 8 bases short, with 10 bases between. CDR1 is SGHTA, CDR2 FQGTGA, per germline. The material sequenced was peripheral blood, taken on day 0 of MenACWY control vaccination. The sequence derives from an adult in good health. The V and J genes are TRBV7-3 and TRBJ1-4; D is unclear. CDR3 DNA: TGTGCCAGCAGCTTCGGCAGAGCAGAAAAACTGTTTTTT. It encodes CASSFGRAEKLFF.